This passage covers 28 T cell receptor beta chains from one sample sequenced in a study of T cells in tumors after PD-1 blockade. The data were produced by immunoSEQ multiplex PCR, yet TCRdb's version contains in-frame clones alone and is incomplete. The sample gives 12,000 to 15,000 clones, around 68% of which show up once; 25% to 35% is in the top ten. The sequencing used tumor tissue, collected after anti-PD-1 treatment. The receptors come from a human donor with cutaneous squamous cell carcinoma.

The V call is TRBV20-1, the J call TRBJ2-2, with TRBD2 identical over 12 bases. V gave up 3 bases and J gave up 7 bases; unmatched junction bases: 9. The CDR3 contains 16 residues. The V gene's germline CDR1 is DFQATT and CDR2 SNEGSKA (reference sequence). CDR3 bases: TGCAGTGCTAGTCGCCTAGCGGGAGGGCAAGGCGGGGAGCTGTTTTTT. This gives the protein CSASRLAGGQGGELFF.

The chain combines TRBV28 with TRBJ2-3; 10 bases are a match to TRBD2. Germline CDR1 and CDR2: MDHEN and SYDVKM. V was clipped by 8 bases and J by 4 bases; unmatched bases: 6. This CDR3 has 14 residues. The CDR3 reads CASRAGGPADTQYF. The CDR3 nucleotides read TGTGCCAGCCGAGCGGGAGGGCCGGCAGATACGCAGTATTTT.

The chain employs TRBV7-2 and TRBJ2-2; TRBD2 aligns across 7 bases. The germline V gene has CDR1 SGHTA and CDR2 FQGNSA. The CDR3 consists of 16 residues. The trim removed 1 base at V and 0 bases at J, leaving 2 bases unmatched. This CDR3 reads CASSLDAGANTGELFF. The CDR3 DNA sequence: TGTGCCAGCAGCTTAGACGCGGGGGCGAACACCGGGGAGCTGTTTTTT.

This clone has a handful of counts. This rearrangement joins TRBV7-8 to TRBJ1-4, with no clear D. Trimming shortened V by 2 bases and J by 8 bases, and 15 bases separated the two germline ends. The length of the CDR3 is 15 residues. Germline V gene lookup returns CDR1 SGHVS and CDR2 FQNEAQ. The CDR3 spells CASSLIYKIGEKLFF. CDR3 in DNA: TGTGCCAGCAGCTTAATTTACAAAATCGGGGAAAAACTGTTTTTT.

This chain links TRBV10-3 with TRBJ1-6; D gene unclear. The germline CDR1 and CDR2 sequences are ENHRY and SYGVKD. This CDR3 region has 12 residues. V gave up 4 bases and J gave up 7 bases, with 5 bases separating them. Written as DNA, the CDR3 is TGTGCCATCAGTGCGACCAATTCACCCCTCCACTTT. This sequence encodes CAISATNSPLHF.

The chain employs TRBV11-3 and TRBJ1-6; a possible D gene is TRBD1 (5 bases). V shed 5 bases and J shed 11 bases, with 16 bases lying between them. The germline V gene has CDR1 SGHNT and CDR2 YENEEA. The CDR3 loop spans 14 amino acids. The CDR3, as DNA: TGTGCCAGCAGCCGCGGGGCGGTGGGGGCACCCCTCCACTTT. This translates into CASSRGAVGAPLHF. The variable domain in full, with the rest retrieved from reference TRBV11-3 and TRBJ1-6, is EAGVVQSPRYKIIEKKQPVAFWCNPISGHNTLYWYLQNLGQGPELLIRYENEEAVDDSQLPKDRFSAERLKGVDSTLKIQPAELGDSAVYLCASSRGAVGAPLHFGNGTRLTVT.

The chain employs TRBV14 and TRBJ1-2, with a possible D match to TRBD1 (5 bases). Germline V gene data show CDR1 as SGHDN and CDR2 as FVKESK. CDR3 length: 15 amino acids. The germline V and J ends were trimmed by 3 bases and 2 bases, with 13 bases remaining between them. The CDR3 sequence: CASSQMGTGNYGYTF. For the CDR3, the DNA is TGTGCCAGCAGCCAGATGGGGACGGGAAACTATGGCTACACCTTC.

This chain joins TRBV6-5 and TRBJ1-2, with 11 bases lining up with TRBD1. With 7 bases clipped from V and 5 bases from J, the junction kept 9 bases outside the gene matches. The germline V gene has CDR1 MNHEY and CDR2 SVGAGI. This CDR3 region has 15 residues. The CDR3 sequence is CASTPGQGAWYGYTF. CDR3 nucleotide sequence: TGTGCCAGCACCCCCGGACAGGGGGCTTGGTATGGCTACACCTTC.

CDR3 sequence: CASSPAVTEQFF. For the CDR3, the DNA is TGCGCCAGCAGCCCAGCGGTTACTGAGCAGTTCTTC. The V gene is TRBV5-1, the J gene TRBJ2-1; TRBD2 is a possible D gene (5 bases). The CDR3 spans 12 residues. Germline V CDR1 and CDR2: SGHRS, YFSETQ. Trimming left V 4 bases short and J 9 bases short, with 11 bases between.

This chain links TRBV3-1 (or the pseudogene TRBV3-2) with TRBJ1-6; D not certain. Per the germline V gene, CDR1 is LGHDT and CDR2 is YNNKEL (reference sequence). CDR3 size: 14 residues. V was clipped by 1 base and J by 10 bases, with 11 bases between them. The CDR3 nucleotides read TGTGCCAGCAGCCAAGTGGTGGCGACATCACCCCTCCACTTT. Residues: CASSQVVATSPLHF.

The chain uses TRBV19 and TRBJ1-5, with TRBD1 matching 10 bases. Per germline, CDR1 LNHDA and CDR2 SQIVND (reference sequence). The CDR3 has 15 amino acids. The V gene end was trimmed by 6 bases and the J gene end by 2 bases; junction bases not matched to a gene: 4. CDR3 protein: CASRDGTGGNQPQHF. The CDR3, as DNA: TGTGCCAGTAGGGACGGGACAGGGGGCAATCAGCCCCAGCATTTT.

This clone has a single count. DNA for the CDR3: TGTGCCAGCAGCCCTATGCGGGAAGAGACCCAGTACTTC. Its protein product is CASSPMREETQYF. The gene calls are TRBV7-2 and TRBJ2-5; D might be TRBD2 (5 bases). Germline V gene sequence: CDR1 SGHTA, CDR2 FQGNSA. Trimming took 5 bases from V and 3 from J, leaving 10 bases between them. This CDR3 is built from 13 residues.

This clone appeared a few times. J is TRBJ2-3 and V is TRBV7-9, with D tentatively TRBD1 (6 bases). The germline V gene has CDR1 SEHNR and CDR2 FQNEAQ (reference sequence). The CDR3 extends over 13 amino acids. V was pared by 6 bases and J by 6 bases, with 13 bases between. The CDR3: CASRAQGPDTQYF. The CDR3 DNA reads TGTGCCAGCAGGGCCCAGGGGCCGGATACGCAGTATTTT.

The chain combines TRBV2 with TRBJ1-1; no clear D. In germline, CDR1 is SNHLY, CDR2 FYNNEI. Between the trimmed V and J ends, which lost 6 bases and 4 bases, there was a span of 15 bases. The CDR3 is 14 amino acids. The CDR3 loop is CASRNFLSGTEAFF. CDR3 bases: TGTGCCAGCAGGAACTTTCTATCGGGCACTGAAGCTTTCTTT.

This clone is labeled medium-sized. V gene TRBV4-2 combines with J gene TRBJ1-2, with D possibly TRBD1 on 6 matching bases. The CDR3 sequence is 17 residues long. The germline V gene encodes CDR1 LGHNA and CDR2 YNFKEQ. The germline V and J ends were trimmed by 1 base and 4 bases, with 19 bases remaining between them. The CDR3 protein is CASSQVPGTLSVYGYTF. CDR3 DNA: TGTGCCAGCAGCCAAGTTCCCGGGACACTCAGTGTCTATGGCTACACCTTC.

Relative to its sample, this clone is medium-sized. The genes are TRBV18 and TRBJ1-6; D gene ambiguous. Trimming left V 4 bases short and J 6 bases short, with 4 bases between. The CDR3 loop spans 12 amino acids. The V gene's germline CDR1 is KGHSH and CDR2 LQKENI. The CDR3 sequence: CASSQSNSPLHF. The DNA of the CDR3 is TGTGCCAGCTCACAATCTAATTCACCCCTCCACTTT.

The rearrangement joins TRBV6-2 or TRBV6-3 to TRBJ1-5, with D hard to call. V was shortened by 2 bases and J by 2 bases, with 10 bases between the two germline ends. The V gene's germline CDR1 is MNHEY and CDR2 SVGEGT. The CDR3 sequence is 15 residues long. The CDR3 here is CASSYTNRGNQPQHF. CDR3 DNA: TGTGCCAGCAGTTACACGAATCGGGGCAATCAGCCCCAGCATTTT.

The chain uses TRBV23-1 and TRBJ2-2; no clear D gene. TRBV23-1 is treated as an ORF (open reading frame) with a function not yet certain. The CDR3 is made up of 15 amino acids. The V gene lost 3 bases and the J gene lost 1 base, with 9 bases spanning the gap. The CDR3 DNA is TGCGCCAGCAGTCATCCGAACAGGAACACCGGGGAGCTGTTTTTT. Its protein is CASSHPNRNTGELFF.

This clone was seen only once. The chain uses TRBV3-1 (or the pseudogene TRBV3-2) and TRBJ2-5; D not certain. CDR1 is LGHDT and CDR2 is YNNKEL in the germline V gene (reference sequence). This CDR3 comprises 12 residues. V was trimmed by 4 bases and J by 2 bases, leaving 5 bases between them. The DNA for the CDR3 is TGTGCCAGCAGCCCTTTGCAAGAGACCCAGTACTTC. This encodes CASSPLQETQYF.

This clone was counted once. This sequence joins TRBV7-3 and TRBJ2-1; tentative D call: TRBD2 (5 bases). The CDR3 consists of 15 residues. Germline lookup yields CDR1 SGHTA and CDR2 FQGTGA. The ends were cut back, 5 bases at V and 6 bases at J, with 17 bases in the middle. CDR3 DNA: TGTGCCAGCAGCCCGACGGGGATCGAAGGCAATGAGCAGTTCTTC. This sequence encodes CASSPTGIEGNEQFF. The full variable domain, with the rest looked up from reference TRBV7-3 and TRBJ2-1, is GAGVSQTPSNKVTEKGKYVELRCDPISGHTALYWYRQSLGQGPEFLIYFQGTGAADDSGLPNDRFFAVRPEGSVSTLKIQRTERGDSAVYLCASSPTGIEGNEQFFGPGTRLTVL.

This chain connects TRBV5-1 to TRBJ2-7; D gene uncertain. Germline CDR1 and CDR2: SGHRS and YFSETQ. The V and J ends lost 4 bases and 0 bases respectively, with 5 bases between them. This CDR3 has 12 residues. Written as DNA, the CDR3 is TGCGCCAGCAGCCCGAGCTCCTACGAGCAGTACTTC. It is translated as CASSPSSYEQYF.

The chain carries TRBV5-4 and TRBJ2-7; D possibly corresponds to TRBD2 (6 bases). The CDR3 loop spans 15 amino acids. Germline values: CDR1 SGHNT, CDR2 YYREEE (reference sequence). Trimming removed 4 bases at V and 0 bases at J, with 14 bases between. CDR3 sequence (DNA): TGTGCCAGCAGCCCTTCGGGAGCGGGCTCCTACGAGCAGTACTTC. Translating gives CASSPSGAGSYEQYF.

V gene TRBV7-9 combines with J gene TRBJ2-5, with a possible D match to TRBD1 (6 bases). Germline CDR1 SEHNR, CDR2 FQNEAQ (reference sequence). CDR3 size: 17 residues. Trimming took 0 bases from V and 5 from J, leaving 19 bases between them. The CDR3 coding sequence is TGTGCCAGCAGCTTAGCAGTATTACAGGGTTTAACGGAGACCCAGTACTTC. It is translated as CASSLAVLQGLTETQYF. The whole variable domain, remainder taken from reference TRBV7-9 and TRBJ2-5, is DTGVSQNPRHKITKRGQNVTFRCDPISEHNRLYWYRQTLGQGPEFLTYFQNEAQLEKSRLLSDRFSAERPKGSFSTLEIQRTEQGDSAMYLCASSLAVLQGLTETQYFGPGTRLLVL.

The V and J genes are TRBV19 and TRBJ2-7, with 7 bases aligning to TRBD1. This CDR3 contains 19 residues. Germline V lookup: CDR1 LNHDA, CDR2 SQIVND (reference sequence). The V and J ends lost 6 bases and 1 base, in that order; junction bases with no gene match: 21. CDR3 sequence (DNA): TGTGCCAGTAGCGCCGAGGGCCGGGACAGAGGGTTCTTTTCCTACGAGCAGTACTTC. It codes for CASSAEGRDRGFFSYEQYF. The full variable domain, with the rest looked up from reference TRBV19 and TRBJ2-7, is DGGITQSPKYLFRKEGQNVTLSCEQNLNHDAMYWYRQDPGQGLRLIYYSQIVNDFQKGDIAEGYSVSREKKESFPLTVTSAQKNPTAFYLCASSAEGRDRGFFSYEQYFGPGTRLTVT.

The J gene is TRBJ1-2, the V gene TRBV27; perhaps TRBD1 as D (6 bases). Germline V lookup: CDR1 MNHEY, CDR2 SMNVEV (reference sequence). The CDR3 has 14 residues. Trimming cost V 3 bases and J 6 bases, with 14 bases left between them. CDR3 in DNA: TGTGCCAGCAGTTTGAGGGAGAGGACAGATGGCTACACCTTC. Translation: CASSLRERTDGYTF.

The CDR3 coding sequence is TGTGCCAGCAGCTCCGGACTAGCGGGGGCCGGGAGGGACGAGCAGTACTTC. It yields the protein CASSSGLAGAGRDEQYF. V and J are TRBV7-2 and TRBJ2-7, with TRBD2 identical over 13 bases. The V segment lost 4 bases and the J segment 5 bases; nucleotides outside the gene matches: 11. The germline gives CDR1 SGHTA, CDR2 FQGNSA. The CDR3 runs to 17 residues.

The chain couples TRBV19 to TRBJ1-2; 8 bases fit TRBD1. The CDR3 sequence is 15 residues long. V was pared by 3 bases and J by 3 bases, with 6 bases of the junction left unmatched. Germline V gene sequence: CDR1 LNHDA, CDR2 SQIVND (reference sequence). CDR3 DNA sequence: TGTGCCAGTAGTATCTGGACAGGGCGGGACTATGGCTACACCTTC. This encodes CASSIWTGRDYGYTF.

V gene TRBV7-3 combines with J gene TRBJ2-1; maybe TRBD1 (6 bases). The CDR3 runs to 13 residues. Germline CDR1 is SGHTA and CDR2 is FQGTGA. Trimming shortened V by 3 bases and J by 9 bases, and 12 bases separated the two germline ends. Here the CDR3 reads CASSFGGRGEQFF. Written as DNA, the CDR3 is TGTGCCAGCAGCTTTGGGGGCCGGGGTGAGCAGTTCTTC.